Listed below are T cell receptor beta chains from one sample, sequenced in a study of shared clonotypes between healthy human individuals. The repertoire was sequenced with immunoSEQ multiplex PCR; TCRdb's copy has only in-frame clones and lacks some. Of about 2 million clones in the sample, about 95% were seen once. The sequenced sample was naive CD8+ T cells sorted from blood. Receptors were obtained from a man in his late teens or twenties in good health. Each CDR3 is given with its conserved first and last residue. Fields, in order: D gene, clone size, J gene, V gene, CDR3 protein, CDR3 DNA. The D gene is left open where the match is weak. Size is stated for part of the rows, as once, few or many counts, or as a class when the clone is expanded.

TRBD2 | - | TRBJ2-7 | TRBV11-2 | CASSATSGPYEQYF | TGTGCCAGCAGCGCCACTAGCGGACCCTACGAGCAGTACTTC
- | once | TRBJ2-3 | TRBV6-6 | CASTSTLGTDTQYF | TGTGCCAGCACCTCCACCCTGGGCACAGATACGCAGTATTTT
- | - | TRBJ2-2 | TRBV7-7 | CASSLGNTGFTGELFF | TGTGCTAGCAGCTTAGGCAATACAGGGTTCACCGGGGAGCTGTTTTTT
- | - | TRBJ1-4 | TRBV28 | CASSFLRGDNEKLFF | TGTGCCAGCAGTTTTCTTAGGGGGGATAATGAAAAACTGTTTTTT
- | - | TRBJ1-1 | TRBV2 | CASSEPMRGTEAFF | TGTGCCAGCAGTGAACCTATGAGGGGTACTGAAGCTTTCTTT
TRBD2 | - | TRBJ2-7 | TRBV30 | CAWSVPAGGGYEQYF | TGTGCCTGGAGTGTACCAGCGGGAGGGGGCTACGAGCAGTACTTC
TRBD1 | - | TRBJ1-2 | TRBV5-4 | CASSHPGQGDYGYTF | TGTGCCAGCAGCCACCCGGGACAGGGAGACTATGGCTACACCTTC
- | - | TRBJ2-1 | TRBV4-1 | CASSQLGHRVSDNEQFF | TGCGCCAGCAGCCAACTCGGACATCGAGTGAGTGACAATGAGCAGTTCTTC
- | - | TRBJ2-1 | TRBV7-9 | CASSLAGASSYNEQFF | TGTGCCAGCAGCTTAGCGGGAGCCTCATCCTACAATGAGCAGTTCTTC
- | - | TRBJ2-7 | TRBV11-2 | CASSLAGSYEQYF | TGTGCCAGCAGCTTAGCCGGGTCCTACGAGCAGTACTTC
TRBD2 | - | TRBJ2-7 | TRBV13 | CASSGLREGGYEQYF | TGTGCCAGCAGCGGTCTGCGGGAGGGTGGCTACGAGCAGTACTTC
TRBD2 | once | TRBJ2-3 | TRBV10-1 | CASKGLAGTDTQYF | TGCGCCAGCAAAGGACTAGCGGGCACAGATACGCAGTATTTT
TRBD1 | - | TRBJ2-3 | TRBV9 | CASSADRGSDTQYF | TGTGCCAGCAGCGCCGACAGGGGGTCAGATACGCAGTATTTT
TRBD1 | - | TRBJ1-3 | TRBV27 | CASSSRTGSGNTIYF | TGTGCCAGCAGTTCCAGGACAGGCTCTGGAAACACCATATATTTT
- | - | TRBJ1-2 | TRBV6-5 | CASSYERSYGYTF | TGTGCCAGCAGTTACGAACGCTCCTATGGCTACACCTTC
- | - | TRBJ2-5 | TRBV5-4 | CASSLAGGIETQYF | TGTGCCAGCAGCTTGGCCGGAGGGATCGAGACCCAGTACTTC
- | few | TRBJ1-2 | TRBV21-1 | CASSPWGRRRRYTF | TGTGCCAGCAGCCCGTGGGGCAGACGTCGTCGCTACACCTTC
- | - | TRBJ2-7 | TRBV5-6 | CASSLRDYSYEQYF | TGTGCCAGCAGCTTAAGAGACTACTCCTACGAGCAGTACTTC
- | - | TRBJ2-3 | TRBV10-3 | CASGTSTDTQYF | TGTGCCTCCGGGACCAGCACAGATACGCAGTATTTT
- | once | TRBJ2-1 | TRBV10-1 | CASSPDFPQQPDNEQFF | TGCGCCAGCAGTCCCGACTTTCCCCAACAACCCGACAATGAGCAGTTCTTC
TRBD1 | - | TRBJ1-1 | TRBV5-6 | CASKDRGLWNTEAFF | TGTGCCAGCAAGGACAGGGGGCTGTGGAACACTGAAGCTTTCTTT
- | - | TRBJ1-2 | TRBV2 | CATPGGVKGYTF | TGTGCCACCCCGGGAGGGGTAAAGGGCTACACCTTC
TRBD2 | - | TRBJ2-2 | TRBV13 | CASSLWGGAGELFF | TGTGCCAGCAGCTTATGGGGGGGAGCCGGGGAGCTGTTTTTT
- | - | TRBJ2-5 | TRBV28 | CASTPRSGAETQYF | TGTGCCAGCACCCCGAGGTCCGGAGCTGAGACCCAGTACTTC
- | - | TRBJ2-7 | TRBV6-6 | CASSPEGSYEQYF | TGTGCCAGCAGTCCCGAGGGCTCCTACGAGCAGTACTTC
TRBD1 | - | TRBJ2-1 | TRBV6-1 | CASSEDRGSYNEQFF | TGTGCCAGCAGTGAGGACAGGGGTTCCTACAATGAGCAGTTCTTC
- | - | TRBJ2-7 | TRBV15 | CATSSYRVALDEQYF | TGTGCCACCAGCAGTTACAGGGTTGCGTTAGACGAGCAGTACTTC
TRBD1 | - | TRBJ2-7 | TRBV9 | CASSVGTDSYEQYF | TGTGCCAGCAGCGTTGGGACAGACTCCTACGAGCAGTACTTC
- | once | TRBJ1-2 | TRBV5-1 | CASSLELAPNYGYTF | TGCGCCAGCAGCTTGGAGTTAGCGCCTAACTATGGCTACACCTTC
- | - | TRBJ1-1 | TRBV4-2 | CASSQGGIPGTEAFF | TGTGCCAGCAGCCAAGGCGGAATTCCGGGTACTGAAGCTTTCTTT
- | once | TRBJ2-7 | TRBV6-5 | CASSPLTGTPYEQYF | TGTGCCAGCAGTCCTTTGACAGGGACTCCCTACGAGCAGTACTTC
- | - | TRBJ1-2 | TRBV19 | CASSLFPGRSPHYGYTF | TGTGCCAGTAGTCTCTTCCCGGGCCGAAGCCCCCACTATGGCTACACCTTC
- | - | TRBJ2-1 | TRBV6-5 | CASSYSTGEYHDEQFF | TGTGCCAGCAGTTACTCGACGGGGGAATACCATGATGAGCAGTTCTTC
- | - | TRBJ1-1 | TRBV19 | CAVTGPEAFF | TGTGCCGTCACAGGGCCTGAAGCTTTCTTT
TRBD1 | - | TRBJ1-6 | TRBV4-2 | CASSQVDRAASPLHF | TGTGCCAGCAGCCAAGTTGACAGGGCGGCTTCACCCCTCCACTTT
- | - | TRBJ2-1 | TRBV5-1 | CASSYEKGGFTNEQFF | TGCGCCAGCAGCTACGAGAAGGGCGGATTTACAAATGAGCAGTTCTTC
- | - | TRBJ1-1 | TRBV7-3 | CASSLSPALNTEAFF | TGTGCCAGCAGCTTAAGTCCGGCGTTGAACACTGAAGCTTTCTTT
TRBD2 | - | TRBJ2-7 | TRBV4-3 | CASSPSGSYGYEQYF | TGCGCCAGCAGCCCTAGCGGGAGTTACGGATACGAGCAGTACTTC
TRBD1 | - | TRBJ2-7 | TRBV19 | CASSPLSDRGIEQYF | TGTGCCAGTAGTCCACTGTCGGACAGGGGGATCGAGCAGTACTTC
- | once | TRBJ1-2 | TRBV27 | CASSSENANYGYTF | TGTGCCAGCAGCTCAGAGAACGCTAACTATGGCTACACCTTC
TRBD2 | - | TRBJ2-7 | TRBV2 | CASFGTSGSSYEQYF | TGTGCCAGCTTTGGGACTAGCGGGAGCTCCTACGAGCAGTACTTC
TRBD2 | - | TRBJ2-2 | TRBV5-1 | CASSPVPGGRYTGELFF | TGCGCCAGCAGCCCCGTTCCGGGCGGGAGGTACACCGGGGAGCTGTTTTTT
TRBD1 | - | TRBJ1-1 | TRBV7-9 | CASSLGGQGEIHF | TGTGCCAGCAGCTTAGGGGGACAGGGGGAAATACATTTT
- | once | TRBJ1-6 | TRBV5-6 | CASSFQNSPLHF | TGTGCCAGCAGCTTCCAGAATTCACCCCTCCACTTT
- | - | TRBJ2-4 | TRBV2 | CASSLQGPDIQYF | TGTGCCAGCAGTCTACAGGGTCCAGACATTCAGTACTTC
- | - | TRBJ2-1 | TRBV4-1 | CASSQRSRNNEQFF | TGCGCCAGCAGCCAAAGGTCTAGAAACAATGAGCAGTTCTTC
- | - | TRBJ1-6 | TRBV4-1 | CASSQEAPGTIENTLHF | TGCGCCAGCAGCCAAGAAGCCCCCGGGACAATCGAGAACACCCTCCACTTT
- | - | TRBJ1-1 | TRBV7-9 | CASTLDSTEAFF | TGTGCCAGCACCCTCGACAGCACTGAAGCTTTCTTT
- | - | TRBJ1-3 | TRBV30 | CAWSVSGPAFSGNTIYF | TGTGCCTGGAGTGTCTCAGGACCGGCCTTCTCTGGAAACACCATATATTTT
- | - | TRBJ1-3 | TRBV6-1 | CASSEDQISGNTIYF | TGTGCCAGCAGTGAAGATCAGATCTCTGGAAACACCATATATTTT
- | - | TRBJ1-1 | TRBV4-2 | CASSQVPGDYYDTEAFF | TGTGCCAGCAGCCAAGTTCCCGGGGACTACTATGACACTGAAGCTTTCTTT
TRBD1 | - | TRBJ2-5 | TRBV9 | CARGDREQETQYF | TGTGCCAGAGGGGACAGGGAACAAGAGACCCAGTACTTC
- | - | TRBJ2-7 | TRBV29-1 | CSVAASSSYEQYF | TGCAGCGTTGCGGCATCGAGCTCCTACGAGCAGTACTTC
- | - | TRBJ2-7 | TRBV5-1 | CASSLAEGRLYEQYF | TGCGCCAGCAGCTTGGCCGAGGGCAGACTTTACGAGCAGTACTTC
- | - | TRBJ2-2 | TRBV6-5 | CASSLGRGWNTGELFF | TGTGCCAGCAGTTTGGGCCGGGGGTGGAACACCGGGGAGCTGTTTTTT
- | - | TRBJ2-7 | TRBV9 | CASSGGAGGTYEQYF | TGTGCCAGCTCCGGAGGGGCAGGGGGAACCTACGAGCAGTACTTC
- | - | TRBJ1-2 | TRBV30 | CAWSVYLSYGYTF | TGTGCCTGGAGTGTTTATCTTAGCTATGGCTACACCTTC
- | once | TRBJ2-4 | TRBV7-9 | CASSAATDQAKNIQYF | TGTGCCAGCAGCGCAGCCACAGATCAAGCCAAAAACATTCAGTACTTC
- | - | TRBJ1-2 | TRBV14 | CASSLSGGGIDGYTF | TGTGCCAGCAGCCTCAGTGGAGGGGGGATAGATGGCTACACCTTC
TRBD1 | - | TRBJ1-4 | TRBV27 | CASSPSSGGREKLFF | TGTGCCAGCAGTCCAAGTTCAGGGGGCCGGGAAAAACTGTTTTTT